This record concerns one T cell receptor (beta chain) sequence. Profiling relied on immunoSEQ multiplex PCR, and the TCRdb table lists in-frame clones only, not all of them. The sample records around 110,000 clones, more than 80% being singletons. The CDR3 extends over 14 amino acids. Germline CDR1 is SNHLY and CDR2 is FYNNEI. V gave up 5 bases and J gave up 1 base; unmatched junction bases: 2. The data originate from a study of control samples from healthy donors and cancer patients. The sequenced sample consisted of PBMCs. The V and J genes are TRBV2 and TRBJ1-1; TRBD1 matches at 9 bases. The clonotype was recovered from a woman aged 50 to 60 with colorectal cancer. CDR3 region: CASSTQGANTEAFF. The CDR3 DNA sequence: TGTGCCAGCAGTACACAGGGGGCGAACACTGAAGCTTTCTTT. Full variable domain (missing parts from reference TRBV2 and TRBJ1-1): EPEVTQTPSHQVTQMGQEVILRCVPISNHLYFYWYRQILGQKVEFLVSFYNNEISEKSEIFDDQFSVERPDGSNFTLKIRSTKLEDSAMYFCASSTQGANTEAFFGQGTRLTVV.